The subject of this entry is one T cell receptor (beta chain). This receptor's antigen is unknown. Germline is not matched at one junction end, which may reflect a read error. The same CDR3 is also encoded by other DNA sequences in this sample. In total, approximately 690 healthy bone marrow donors made up the cohort. Cohort members were all nominally healthy when sampled, although unrecorded immune exposures were likely present. The donor tested CMV seropositive and was one of the 289 seropositive cohort members. Each donor provided a peripheral blood sample, and peripheral blood mononuclear cells were used for TCR beta sequencing. The Qiagen DNeasy Blood Extraction Kit was used to extract genomic DNA from the blood cell samples. The library was made by the immunoSEQ multiplex PCR assay. A mixture of 60 forward primers for TCR Vbeta segments and 13 reverse primers for TCR Jbeta segments was used in the multiplex PCR. The CDR3 region of rearranged TCR beta genes was amplified from genomic DNA with a multiplex PCR assay. On the Illumina HiSeq System, the amplified TCR beta libraries were sequenced as 87-base-pair reads. Concerning the study's data processing: A later analysis counted around 72 million unique TCR beta chains across the 650 to 800 repertoires, and 9.5 million to 11 million of these chains were shared by at least two donors. Raw reads were error-corrected and collapsed into unique sequences with a nearest-neighbor algorithm that merged closely related sequences to remove PCR and sequencing errors. Alignment of CDR3 sequences to IMGT reference sequences was used to assign V, D and J gene segments. Each retained sequence needed at least a six-nucleotide match to both a V gene segment and a J gene segment. A rearrangement was called productive if the CDR3 had no stop codons and remained in frame with V and J, and every other rearrangement was called non-productive. CDR3 was defined according to IMGT convention as the region running from the second conserved V-encoded cysteine to the conserved J-encoded phenylalanine. The earlier analysis of approximately 500 of the donors excluded sequences that lacked an unambiguous match to a single V gene segment. In an earlier analysis of 450 to 700 of the donors, V segments were called functional above 56.7% productive rearrangements and were called segregating when the between-donor standard deviation exceeded 5%. A statistical classification framework was built for diagnosing cytomegalovirus status from the catalog of TCR beta chain sequences. In a later analysis, V and J genes were assigned by comparing TCR nucleotide sequences against IMGT/GENE-DB human TR gene sequences. In a later analysis, CDR3 sequences and most-parsimonious VDJ recombination scenarios were assigned using the TCRdist pipeline. In a later analysis, every TCR beta chain was defined by the combination of its CDR3 amino acid sequence and its V-gene family, and reads without a unique V-gene family were dropped. In a later analysis, fewer than 600 highly shared, low-generation-probability nucleotide sequences were removed to address suspected cross-contamination and a sequencing artifact. For each public chain, a later analysis derived a clonal expansion index from normalized ranks of inferred template counts within each repertoire. Generation probabilities in a later analysis came from a VDJ recombination model fitted to out-of-frame rearrangements, and those results were checked against IGoR. In a later analysis, TCR-TCR, TCR-HLA and TCR-CMV co-occurrence was scored with hypergeometric tests, and a repertoire-size bias correction was applied to TCR pairs. To estimate false discovery rates, a later analysis permuted the HLA or CMV assignments 20 times. In a later analysis, co-occurring TCRs were grouped using DBSCAN, with TCRdist sequence similarity added in when clustering inside HLA-allele-positive subsets. For co-occurrence clustering, repertoires with fewer than 30,000 or more than 120,000 public chains were excluded, along with four or five repertoires with anomalous nucleotide sharing. TCRdb took this table from immuneACCESS and kept in-frame rearrangements with V and J called. Such tables lack part of the clones; where checked against another copy, unresolved V genes explain under half of the gap, and the rest is unexplained. That table gives V, J and clone size, and the DNA gave D and trimming. Present in this sample are approximately 150,000 clones, over 75% of which were seen just once. The ten largest clones represent approximately 1.2% of the sample.

This entry belongs to a study of cytomegalovirus exposure and HLA in healthy donors (dated 2017 in TCRdb). As for the study more broadly: An earlier analysis of roughly 570 of the donors reported roughly 300 Gb of sequence data and around 100 million unique TCR beta sequences obtained from some 200 million T cells. An early release covering just under 650 HLA-typed donors comprised roughly 300 gigabases of sequencing data and around 85 million unique TCR sequences. Of the 398 genotyped donors, 75% to 85% were placed in the genetic ancestry cluster associated with self-reported Caucasian donors. The aim of the study was to test whether cataloging public T cell receptors could identify signatures of past pathogen exposure. Using immunosequencing, the study profiled T cell repertoires from about 620 subjects and related those repertoires to cytomegalovirus serostatus. Besides the first cohort of approximately 710 subjects, a separate validation cohort made up of 120 different subjects was used. High-throughput TCR immunosequencing, statistical association of individual TCRs with disease status, and machine learning were combined to predict cytomegalovirus infection status. A later analysis re-analyzed previously published TCR beta repertoires from approximately 700 donors and added high-resolution HLA genotyping to study TCR occurrence patterns. Rather than drawing on any new phenotypic data, the later analysis identified candidate immune exposures from TCR beta sequences and the way those sequences occurred across donors. An earlier analysis of approximately 580 of the donors used high-throughput TCR beta sequencing to judge whether each TCR beta V gene segment behaved as functional or pseudogenic. Donor age, sex, ethnicity and CMV serostatus were collected together with the repertoire data. A later genetic analysis used genome-wide SNP genotypes for about 60% of the roughly 670 donors, treating that subset as a discovery cohort. Every repertoire in the discovery cohort had been generated on one and the same sequencing platform. HLA typing covered class I and class II loci at four-digit resolution. The number of typed donors differed by locus: about 629-640 for A, B, C, DRB1 and DQB1; 522 for DQA1; approximately 600 for DPA1; and around 470 for DPB1. About five DR-DQ haplotypes were handled as single units for association and clustering because linkage in the cohort was strong. Among 350 to 400 genotyped donors of the cohort, an average of 235,054 unique TCR beta nucleotide sequences were sequenced per donor, roughly 20% of them non-productive. Here is what the overall study found, with its caveats: A group of highly shared sequence variants was considered likely to be a technical artifact of the sequencing pipeline. In a later analysis, around 17,000 TCR beta sequences were associated with specific HLA alleles at a false discovery rate of 0.05. Linkage disequilibrium might explain the correlated functional status among segregating V segments, but an unknown experimental factor could not be excluded. The cohort was sequenced for TCR beta chains only, and without alpha or paired-chain data the features that could be detected were limited. The authors suggested that the approach could potentially be extended to other disease states and immunological phenotypes. A further reported finding was that TCR beta sequences accurately predicted the HLA-A and HLA-B alleles for most subjects in the first cohort. In a later analysis, the rate of TCR association differed among HLA loci, with DRB1 alleles having the most associated TCRs and HLA-C alleles having the fewest. The earlier analysis of some 560 of the donors excluded about 16 rarely observed V segments, including chromosome 9 orphons, because counts were too low. The study listed 150 to 200 TCR beta chains as associated with cytomegalovirus. While some public TCRs were present in many individuals, most TCR sequences turned up only very rarely across donors. A few of the identified cytomegalovirus-associated TCR beta chains were confirmed in vitro to be specific for cytomegalovirus antigens. A later analysis found that HLA-associated TCR beta chains were more clonally expanded and had lower generation probabilities than equally common non-associated chains. According to a later genetic analysis, donors in an Asian-associated ancestry cluster had fewer N-insertions in productive TCRs than the roughly 670-donor mean. Broadly in line with IMGT annotations, most TCR beta V segments showed up in productive rearrangements about 90% or about 30% of the time in an earlier analysis of some 590 of the donors. For the cohort, immune exposure information was limited to CMV serostatus. V-gene and J-gene trimming of TCR beta chains was associated with a missense DCLRE1C variant in a later genetic analysis, and the association was replicated in an independent cohort. A later analysis found that most CMV-associated TCR beta chains appeared HLA-restricted, with HLA associations seemingly driven largely by CMV exposure. Because HLA typing was unavailable for some donors at each locus, only the typed subset was used in association tests. The presence/absence analyses assumed that sequencing depth was roughly uniform across donors, and that assumption may not be true. When HLA alleles, especially DR and DQ, strongly co-occurred, attributing TCR associations to individual alleles was difficult. A later analysis reported that several top co-occurrence clusters appeared linked to parvovirus B19, influenza, CMV and Epstein-Barr virus. Cytomegalovirus status was reported to be diagnosed by the classifier with high specificity and sensitivity in both the original and validation cohorts.

Sequencing was performed on PBMCs. The clonotype comes from a man aged 50 or older in good health and CMV-seropositive.

The nucleotide sequence is TGTGCCAGCAGTCGGGACAGATACACTGAAGCCTTCTTT. Its amino acids are CASSRDRYTEAFF. The rearrangement combines TRBV6-1 with TRBJ1-1; TRBD1 agrees with 7 junctional bases. The cysteine opens and the phenylalanine closes a CDR3 of 13 amino acids. The kept DNA is CDR3 alone, 39 bases in frame from the first base. Taken from the germline V gene, the CDR1 and CDR2 loops are MNHNS and SASEGT.